The clone carrying this T cell receptor (beta chain) showed up just a few times. The antigen is not known. TCRdb re-called the RT-PCR reads with MiXCR, one entry per CDR3 protein. This sample has roughly 500,000 distinct CDR3 sequences, with 16% found just once. These data come from a study of response to subunit inactivated influenza vaccine. Study outcomes and limitations: T cells newly recruited by each seasonal influenza vaccination are few, the authors suggested.

This CDR3 region has 15 residues. The V and J ends lost 5 bases and 7 bases respectively, with 18 bases between them. CDR1 SGHVS and CDR2 FQNEAQ come from the germline V gene. This material consisted of CD4+ T cells sorted from PBMCs, taken roughly 24 months after vaccination. The chain combines TRBV7-8 with TRBJ2-1; no clear D. The TCR comes from a man between 50 and 70 years old who received an inactivated influenza vaccine. In DNA, the CDR3 is TGTGCCAGCAGCCCATCAGCCGGATACGCTAATGAGCAGTTCTTC. It yields the protein CASSPSAGYANEQFF.